The 27 T cell receptor beta chains below were found in one sample sequenced in a study of shared clonotypes between healthy human individuals. Assay used: immunoSEQ multiplex PCR; TCRdb lists only in-frame clones, some missing. The data hold around 1.6 million clones, with approximately 98% observed a single time. The sequencing input was naive CD4+ T cells sorted from blood. Stated subset: CD45RA+ positively selected. These receptors came from a man aged 25-45 years in good health.

This chain joins TRBV7-6 and TRBJ1-2; no reliable D call. The CDR3 consists of 15 residues. V was trimmed by 5 bases and J by 4 bases, leaving 17 bases between them. Germline V gene data show CDR1 as SGHVS and CDR2 as FNYEAQ. Written as DNA, the CDR3 is TGTGCCAGCAGCCCAGGAGCTGGTAGCACCTATGGCTACACCTTC. It translates to CASSPGAGSTYGYTF.

This chain uses TRBV11-2 with TRBJ2-2; TRBD2 is a possible D gene (6 bases). This CDR3 contains 14 residues. V was cut by 5 bases and J by 9 bases, with 16 bases left in between. Germline V CDR1 and CDR2: SGHAT, FQNNGV. CDR3 protein: CASSPRDSLRELFF. In DNA, the CDR3 is TGTGCCAGCAGCCCCCGGGACTCGCTAAGGGAGCTGTTTTTT.

The gene calls are TRBV18 and TRBJ2-7; maybe TRBD1 (6 bases). The V gene lost 2 bases and the J gene lost 0 bases, with 11 bases spanning the gap. CDR1 and CDR2 (germline): KGHSH, LQKENI. The CDR3 runs to 15 residues. The CDR3 spells CASSPSGASSYEQYF. The CDR3 DNA reads TGTGCCAGCTCACCATCAGGGGCCAGCTCCTACGAGCAGTACTTC.

The table lists this clone with a count of one. This sample also contains other DNA sequences that code for the same CDR3. CDR3 in amino acids: CASSFGVGETQYF. The CDR3 DNA follows: TGCGCCAGCAGCTTCGGAGTGGGAGAGACCCAGTACTTC. J is TRBJ2-5 and V is TRBV5-1; D not resolved. The CDR3 consists of 13 residues. The germline gives CDR1 SGHRS, CDR2 YFSETQ. Trimming removed 2 bases at V and 4 bases at J, with 9 bases between.

V is TRBV7-9 and J is TRBJ1-2; D is ambiguous. The germline V gene encodes CDR1 SEHNR and CDR2 FQNEAQ (reference sequence). CDR3 length: 11 residues. Deletions cut 3 bases from V and 13 bases from J, with 12 bases between. CDR3 nucleotides: TGTGCCAGCAGCTTTGCCATGGCGCCCACCTTC. This gives the protein CASSFAMAPTF. Full variable domain (rest looked up from reference TRBV7-9 and TRBJ1-2): DTGVSQNPRHKITKRGQNVTFRCDPISEHNRLYWYRQTLGQGPEFLTYFQNEAQLEKSRLLSDRFSAERPKGSFSTLEIQRTEQGDSAMYLCASSFAMAPTFGSGTRLTVV.

Of note for this clone: The sample carries other DNA sequences with the same CDR3. The J gene is TRBJ2-5, the V gene TRBV28; a possible D gene is TRBD2 (6 bases). Between the trimmed V and J ends, which lost 2 bases and 4 bases, there was a span of 8 bases. CDR1 is MDHEN, CDR2 SYDVKM, per germline. The CDR3 covers 13 residues. The CDR3 loop is CASSLAGSETQYF. The DNA of the CDR3 is TGTGCCAGCAGTTTAGCGGGATCAGAGACCCAGTACTTC.

The V and J genes are TRBV7-6 and TRBJ2-1, with 10 bases lining up with TRBD1. The CDR3 consists of 17 residues. Germline CDR1 reads SGHVS; CDR2 reads FNYEAQ. The junction had 11 bases not matched to a gene; V was cut back by 5 bases and J by 4 bases. As DNA, the CDR3 is TGTGCCAGCAGCAAAATAGGGGGACAGGGGCCTTACAATGAGCAGTTCTTC. It translates to CASSKIGGQGPYNEQFF.

This rearrangement joins TRBV9 to TRBJ2-1; possibly TRBD1 for D (6 bases). The CDR3 is 15 residues long. The V and J ends lost 0 bases and 6 bases respectively, with 13 bases between them. From germline, CDR1 is SGDLS and CDR2 YYNGEE. In DNA form, the CDR3 reads TGTGCCAGCAGCGTAGCCAGGGGACGAGGCAATGAGCAGTTCTTC. It encodes CASSVARGRGNEQFF.

The V and J genes are TRBV11-3 and TRBJ2-3, with TRBD2 as a possible D gene (5 bases). The CDR3 totals 14 residues. The V end lost 4 bases, the J end lost 0 bases, and 8 bases lay between the germline ends. Germline CDR1 reads SGHNT; CDR2 reads YENEEA. In nucleotides, the CDR3 is TGTGCCAGCAGCTACCGGACTAGCACAGATACGCAGTATTTT. Its translation: CASSYRTSTDTQYF.

This chain connects TRBV2 to TRBJ2-7; a possible D gene is TRBD2 (6 bases). Deletions cut 3 bases from V and 0 bases from J, with 12 bases between. CDR3 length equals 15 residues. Looked up from germline, CDR1 is SNHLY and CDR2 is FYNNEI. This chain's CDR3 is CASSDKRGSSYEQYF. The CDR3 coding sequence is TGTGCCAGCAGTGATAAACGGGGGAGCTCCTACGAGCAGTACTTC.

This chain uses TRBV7-2 with TRBJ2-1; 7 bases map to TRBD2. This CDR3 comprises 15 residues. J lost 3 bases, V lost 5 bases, and 7 bases had no gene match. Germline assignment: CDR1 SGHTA and CDR2 FQGNSA. CDR3 sequence (DNA): TGTGCCAGCAGCCCCGCTGCTAGCGGCTACAATGAGCAGTTCTTC. It yields the protein CASSPAASGYNEQFF.

The chain carries TRBV7-2 and TRBJ2-3, with a possible D match to TRBD1 (7 bases). This CDR3 is built from 12 residues. Germline values: CDR1 SGHTA, CDR2 FQGNSA. Trimming shortened V by 1 base and J by 14 bases, and 13 bases separated the two germline ends. The CDR3, as DNA: TGTGCCAGCAGCTTAGAGGGGGCGGGGTGGTATTTT. This sequence encodes CASSLEGAGWYF.

V is TRBV28 and J is TRBJ1-4, with a possible D match to TRBD1 (5 bases). Germline V lookup: CDR1 MDHEN, CDR2 SYDVKM. The length of the CDR3 is 13 residues. V was trimmed by 9 bases and J by 5 bases, leaving 13 bases between them. Written as DNA, the CDR3 is TGTGCCAGTGCCGGGACTCCAAATGAAAAACTGTTTTTT. It encodes CASAGTPNEKLFF.

The V call is TRBV19, the J call TRBJ2-4; TRBD1 matches 7 bases. Trimming cost V 6 bases and J 6 bases; bases outside gene matches: 11. This CDR3 is 15 amino acids long. Germline V CDR1 and CDR2: LNHDA, SQIVND (reference sequence). The DNA for the CDR3 is TGTGCCAGTAGAGACCCCCTCCGGGACAGAAACATTCAGTACTTC. It yields the protein CASRDPLRDRNIQYF.

CDR3 residues: CASSLARGNRADTQYF. The CDR3 nucleotides read TGTGCCAGCAGCTTGGCCCGAGGCAACAGGGCAGATACGCAGTATTTT. The chain carries TRBV5-4 and TRBJ2-3, with TRBD1 as a possible D gene (6 bases). Germline loops: CDR1 SGHNT, CDR2 YYREEE (reference sequence). This CDR3 has 16 residues. Trimming took off 0 bases at V and 4 bases at J, with 15 bases between the two ends.

The chain is built from TRBV5-1 and TRBJ2-3; 8 bases are shared with TRBD2. Per the germline V gene, CDR1 is SGHRS and CDR2 is YFSETQ. The CDR3 extends over 17 amino acids. Trimming at V came to 5 bases and at J to 2 bases, leaving 13 bases not matched to a gene. The CDR3 spells CASSTFSGGGITDTQYF. The CDR3 DNA sequence: TGCGCCAGCAGTACCTTCAGCGGGGGAGGAATCACAGATACGCAGTATTTT. Supplemented by reference TRBV5-1 and TRBJ2-3, the full variable domain reads KAGVTQTPRYLIKTRGQQVTLSCSPISGHRSVSWYQQTPGQGLQFLFEYFSETQRNKGNFPGRFSGRQFSNSRSEMNVSTLELGDSALYLCASSTFSGGGITDTQYFGPGTRLTVL.

This chain connects TRBV6-5 to TRBJ2-4; D remains ambiguous. The ends were cut back, 7 bases at V and 1 base at J, with 11 bases in the middle. This CDR3 has 14 residues. Germline V gene lookup returns CDR1 MNHEY and CDR2 SVGAGI. In DNA, the CDR3 is TGTGCCAGCAAGGTCCGGGTGGCCAAAAACATTCAGTACTTC. This encodes CASKVRVAKNIQYF.

CDR3 sequence: CASSSGTGNTGELFF. The CDR3 DNA reads as TGTGCCAGCAGCTCCGGGACGGGGAACACCGGGGAGCTGTTTTTT. The J gene is TRBJ2-2, the V gene TRBV7-8; D may match TRBD1 or TRBD2 (5 bases each). This CDR3 is built from 15 residues. Trimming took 4 bases from V and 1 from J, leaving 10 bases between them. Germline CDR1 is SGHVS and CDR2 is FQNEAQ.

The chain recombines TRBV6-1 with TRBJ2-1; TRBD1 aligns across 9 bases. V lost 10 bases to trimming and J lost 3 bases; unmatched junction nucleotides: 7. The germline V gene has CDR1 MNHNS and CDR2 SASEGT. The CDR3 covers 14 residues. The chain's CDR3 is CANSRDRVYNEQFF. CDR3 nucleotides: TGTGCCAACTCCCGGGACAGGGTCTACAATGAGCAGTTCTTC.

The chain recombines TRBV15 with TRBJ1-1; the D is unclear. Germline V lookup: CDR1 LNHNV, CDR2 YYDKDF (reference sequence). The ends were cut back, 0 bases at V and 2 bases at J, with 10 bases in the middle. The CDR3 consists of 15 residues. Here the CDR3 DNA reads TGTGCCACCAGCAGAGATTCACAAATCAACACTGAAGCTTTCTTT. Encoded protein: CATSRDSQINTEAFF.

The DNA for the CDR3 is TGTGCCAGCTCACCCCTAGCGGGAGAAACCAATGAGCAGTTCTTC. Translated, it gives CASSPLAGETNEQFF. The chain is built from TRBV18 and TRBJ2-1; 10 nucleotides match TRBD2. V lost 3 bases to trimming and J lost 6 bases; unmatched junction nucleotides: 5. Germline V gives CDR1 KGHSH, CDR2 LQKENI. The CDR3 extends over 15 amino acids. Complete variable domain (other parts from reference TRBV18 and TRBJ2-1): NAGVMQNPRHLVRRRGQEARLRCSPMKGHSHVYWYRQLPEEGLKFMVYLQKENIIDESGMPKERFSAEFPKEGPSILRIQQVVRGDSAAYFCASSPLAGETNEQFFGPGTRLTVL.

Only one count was recorded for this clone. The V and J genes are TRBV7-9 and TRBJ1-1; no definite D call. Germline assignment: CDR1 SEHNR and CDR2 FQNEAQ (reference sequence). CDR3 length: 15 amino acids. V was pared by 3 bases and J by 13 bases, with 24 bases between. This CDR3 is CASSFGPVPSGNGFF. The CDR3 bases are TGTGCCAGCAGCTTCGGGCCCGTTCCAAGCGGAAATGGTTTCTTT. The variable domain in full, with the rest retrieved from reference TRBV7-9 and TRBJ1-1, is DTGVSQNPRHKITKRGQNVTFRCDPISEHNRLYWYRQTLGQGPEFLTYFQNEAQLEKSRLLSDRFSAERPKGSFSTLEIQRTEQGDSAMYLCASSFGPVPSGNGFFGQGTRLTVV.

In DNA form, the CDR3 reads TGTGCCAGCAGCTTAAACGGCTATAGCAATCAGCCCCAGCATTTT. Translation gives CASSLNGYSNQPQHF. This chain connects TRBV7-8 to TRBJ1-5, with D unresolved. V was clipped by 2 bases and J by 0 bases, with 8 bases between them. The length of the CDR3 is 15 residues. CDR1 SGHVS and CDR2 FQNEAQ come from the germline V gene.

The chain couples TRBV5-1 to TRBJ2-3; 8 positions agree with TRBD2. With 7 bases clipped from V and 0 bases from J, the junction kept 4 bases outside the gene matches. Germline CDR1 is SGHRS and CDR2 is YFSETQ. The CDR3 is 14 residues long. The CDR3 is CASAGLGSTDTQYF. CDR3 bases: TGCGCCAGCGCGGGACTAGGAAGCACAGATACGCAGTATTTT.

In nucleotides, the CDR3 is TGTGCCAGCAGCGTTCGGGGACAGGGGGTCAATGAGCAGTTCTTC. Its protein is CASSVRGQGVNEQFF. V gene TRBV9 combines with J gene TRBJ2-1; TRBD1 aligns across 11 bases. The CDR3 length is 15 residues. Germline CDR1 SGDLS, CDR2 YYNGEE. With V trimmed by 2 bases and J by 6 bases, 4 bases remained unmatched.

This clone was observed once. The chain employs TRBV2 and TRBJ2-1; 10 positions match TRBD1. V lost 10 bases to trimming and J lost 9 bases; unmatched junction nucleotides: 6. Germline values: CDR1 SNHLY, CDR2 FYNNEI. The CDR3 covers 12 residues. CDR3 region: CAIRQGAGEQFF. DNA for the CDR3: TGTGCCATAAGACAGGGGGCGGGTGAGCAGTTCTTC.

The genes are TRBV7-8 and TRBJ1-2; 7 bases agree with TRBD1. Germline V gene lookup returns CDR1 SGHVS and CDR2 FQNEAQ. This CDR3 is built from 14 residues. Germline trimming cut 5 bases from V and 4 bases from J; bases unmatched to any gene: 7. CDR3 in amino acids: CASSRGDSIYGYTF. Here the CDR3 DNA reads TGTGCCAGCAGCCGCGGGGACAGCATCTATGGCTACACCTTC. Drawing the rest from reference TRBV7-8 and TRBJ1-2, the complete variable domain is GAGVSQSPRYKVAKRGQDVALRCDPISGHVSLFWYQQALGQGPEFLTYFQNEAQLDKSGLPSDRFFAERPEGSVSTLKIQRTQQEDSAVYLCASSRGDSIYGYTFGSGTRLTVV.